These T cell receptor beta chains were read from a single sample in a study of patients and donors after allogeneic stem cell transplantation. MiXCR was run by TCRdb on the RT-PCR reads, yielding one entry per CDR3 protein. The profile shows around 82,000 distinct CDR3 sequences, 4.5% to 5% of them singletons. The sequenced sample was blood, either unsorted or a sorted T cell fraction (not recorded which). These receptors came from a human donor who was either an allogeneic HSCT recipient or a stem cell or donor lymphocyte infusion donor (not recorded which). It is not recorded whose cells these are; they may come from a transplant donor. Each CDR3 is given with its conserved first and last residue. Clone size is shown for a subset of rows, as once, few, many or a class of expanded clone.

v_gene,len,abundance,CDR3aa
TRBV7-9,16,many,CASSYQAGIEGYGYTF
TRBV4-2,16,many,CASSQDGPSRDYGYTF
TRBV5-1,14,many,CASSWDRGDYGYTF
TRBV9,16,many,CASSDGRGVGTGELFF
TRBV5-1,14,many,CASSSPDRLETQYF
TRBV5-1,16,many,CASMWSAGSGANVLTF
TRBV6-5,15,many,CASSFGGQGYSGYTF
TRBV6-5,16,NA,CASSSPVSGGVEGYTF
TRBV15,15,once,CATSPALPTVDGYTF
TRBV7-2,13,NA,CASSFQGATEAFF
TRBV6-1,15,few,CANSRQAGGRNEQFF
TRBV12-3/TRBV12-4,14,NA,CASDTGTLNSPLHF
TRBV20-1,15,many,CSARDGRIGTGELFF
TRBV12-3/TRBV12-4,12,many,CASKKDNYGYTF
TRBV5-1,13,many,CASSLGTNNEQFF
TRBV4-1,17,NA,CASSQEGGPGFNEKLFF
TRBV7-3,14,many,CASSLGGGADTQYF
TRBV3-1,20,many,CASSRRPPGLAGVMGETQYF
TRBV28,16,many,CASSSGGQISYNEQFF
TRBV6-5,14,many,CASSYRGGFDGYTF
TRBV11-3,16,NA,CASSLLAGGPGYEQYF
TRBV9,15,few,CASSVEASGIYEQFF
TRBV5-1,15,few,CASTTGTIVSGEQYF
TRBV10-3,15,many,CATLAGVFNTGELFF
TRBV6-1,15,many,CASRHPPDRYTEAFF
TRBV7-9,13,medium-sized,CASSLDGGKSYTF
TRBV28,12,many,CASSFAMTSQFF
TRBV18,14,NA,CASSPSSQNTEAFF